The 14 T cell receptor beta chains listed next were all sequenced from one sample in a study of CD8+CD57+ T cells in acquired aplastic anemia. Genomic DNA templated the TCR beta VDJ and CDR3 profiling. TCRdb itself ran the reads through MiXCR, one entry per CDR3 protein. The profile shows 100,000 to 150,000 distinct CDR3 sequences, about half of them singletons. The sequenced sample consisted of sorted CD4+, CD8+, or CD8+CD57+ T cells (not recorded which) from PBMCs. The receptors come from a human donor in good health, serving as a control.

The table lists this clonotype with many counts. The chain couples TRBV9 to TRBJ2-1, with D unclear. The V gene lost 0 bases and the J gene lost 5 bases, with 3 bases spanning the gap. The CDR3 has 12 amino acids. Germline CDR1 and CDR2: SGDLS and YYNGEE. CDR3 sequence reads: CASSVGNNEQFF. CDR3 coding DNA: TGTGCCAGCAGCGTAGGAAACAATGAGCAGTTCTTC.

The table lists this clonotype with many counts. V usage is TRBV7-3 and J usage is TRBJ1-6; tentative D call: TRBD1 (5 bases). The CDR3 is 15 amino acids. V gave up 6 bases and J gave up 4 bases, with 13 bases separating them. Germline CDR1 reads SGHTA; CDR2 reads FQGTGA. The CDR3: CASSQGTGYNSPLHF. CDR3 sequence (DNA): TGTGCCAGCAGTCAAGGGACGGGTTATAATTCACCCCTCCACTTT.

The chain carries TRBV3-1 and TRBJ2-3; the D call may be TRBD1 or TRBD2 (5 bases each). The CDR3 is made up of 16 amino acids. Germline loops: CDR1 LGHDT, CDR2 YNNKEL (reference sequence). V lost 4 bases, J lost 6 bases, and 20 bases lay in between. The CDR3 bases are TGTGCCAGCAGCCGAGCCCCCGGGACCCTTCTGGATACGCAGTATTTT. Translating it yields CASSRAPGTLLDTQYF.

This chain connects TRBV5-1 to TRBJ2-7; no clear D gene. The germline V gene has CDR1 SGHRS and CDR2 YFSETQ. The V and J ends lost 4 bases and 1 base respectively, with 12 bases between them. The CDR3 has 14 amino acids. The CDR3 bases are TGCGCCAGCAGCGTTGACCCCTTTTCCTACGAGCAGTACTTC. This translates into CASSVDPFSYEQYF.

This clonotype was seen at least ten times. The rearrangement uses TRBV7-2 and TRBJ2-5, with 8 bases lining up with TRBD1. CDR1 SGHTA and CDR2 FQGNSA come from the germline V gene. The CDR3 has 14 amino acids. With V trimmed by 4 bases and J by 5 bases, 6 bases remained unmatched. The CDR3 here is CASSWTGTLETQYF. DNA for the CDR3: TGTGCCAGCAGCTGGACAGGGACTTTGGAGACCCAGTACTTC. Full variable domain (missing parts from reference TRBV7-2 and TRBJ2-5): GAGVSQSPSNKVTEKGKDVELRCDPISGHTALYWYRQSLGQGLEFLIYFQGNSAPDKSGLPSDRFSAERTGGSVSTLTIQRTQQEDSAVYLCASSWTGTLETQYFGPGTRLLVL.

This clonotype was found many times. The chain links TRBV3-1 to TRBJ2-3; 12 bases align to TRBD2. Germline CDR1 LGHDT, CDR2 YNNKEL (reference sequence). Trimming took 3 bases from V and 3 from J; bases not matched to a gene: 4. This CDR3 is 16 amino acids long. DNA of the CDR3: TGTGCCAGCAGCCAGAGACTAGCGGGGGTTACAGATACGCAGTATTTT. Translating it yields CASSQRLAGVTDTQYF.

This rearrangement joins TRBV10-2 to TRBJ2-3; TRBD1 might be the D (5 bases). The CDR3 loop spans 14 amino acids. V lost 2 bases to trimming and J lost 4 bases, with 10 bases between them. CDR1 and CDR2 from the germline V gene are WSHSY and SAAADI. CDR3 residues: CASSETGVADTQYF. In DNA, the CDR3 is TGCGCCAGCAGTGAGACAGGAGTTGCAGATACGCAGTATTTT.

In this sample, this clonotype turned up many times. The chain combines TRBV12-3 or TRBV12-4 with TRBJ1-6; a weak D match, TRBD1 (5 bases). The CDR3 totals 19 residues. V shed 6 bases and J shed 6 bases, with 27 bases lying between them. The CDR3 protein is CASSSWGSKMGRGNSPLHF. The CDR3 DNA sequence: TGTGCCAGCAGCTCATGGGGTTCGAAGATGGGGCGCGGTAATTCACCCCTCCACTTT.

This clonotype was detected ten times or more. The J gene is TRBJ1-3, the V gene TRBV5-5, with D perhaps matching TRBD1 (5 bases). Germline V gene lookup returns CDR1 SGHKS and CDR2 YYEKEE (reference sequence). CDR3 length: 15 amino acids. V lost 0 bases and J 0 bases, leaving 7 bases between the germline ends. CDR3 amino acids: CASSLGTNSGNTIYF. The CDR3 DNA sequence: TGTGCCAGCAGCTTGGGGACAAACTCTGGAAACACCATATATTTT. The full variable domain, rest sourced from reference TRBV5-5 and TRBJ1-3, is DAGVTQSPTHLIKTRGQQVTLRCSPISGHKSVSWYQQVLGQGPQFIFQYYEKEERGRGNFPDRFSARQFPNYSSELNVNALLLGDSALYLCASSLGTNSGNTIYFGEGSWLTVV.

The chain couples TRBV10-1 to TRBJ2-5, with TRBD1 matching over 8 bases. Germline V CDR1 and CDR2: WNHNN, SYGVQD (reference sequence). The V gene end was trimmed by 5 bases and the J gene end by 2 bases; junction bases not matched to a gene: 4. The CDR3 has 14 residues. CDR3 in amino acids: CASSHTGGQETQYF. The DNA for the CDR3 is TGCGCCAGCAGTCATACAGGGGGGCAAGAGACCCAGTACTTC.

The genes are TRBV20-1 and TRBJ2-3; 13 bases map to TRBD2. With 3 bases clipped from V and 5 bases from J, the junction kept 8 bases outside the gene matches. CDR1 is DFQATT and CDR2 is SNEGSKA in the germline V gene (reference sequence). The CDR3 sequence is 16 residues long. CDR3 region: CSASDTSGGGQDTQYF. Here the CDR3 DNA reads TGCAGTGCTAGTGATACTAGCGGGGGGGGCCAAGATACGCAGTATTTT.

The sample holds many counts of this clonotype. The chain combines TRBV7-2 with TRBJ1-2, with D hard to call. The CDR3 runs 12 residues. V lost 0 bases and J lost 5, with 4 bases in between. Germline loops: CDR1 SGHTA, CDR2 FQGNSA. In nucleotides, the CDR3 is TGTGCCAGCAGCTTAGCTCAGTATGGCTACACCTTC. It specifies CASSLAQYGYTF.

This clonotype was counted only a few times. The V call is TRBV7-2, the J call TRBJ2-7, with 7 positions matching TRBD2. The CDR3 runs 15 residues. CDR1 is SGHTA, CDR2 FQGNSA, per germline. After removal of 0 bases from V and 2 bases from J, the junction contained 4 bases not matched to a gene. As DNA, the CDR3 is TGTGCCAGCAGCTTAGCCCGGGGAGGGGCCTACGAGCAGTACTTC. Protein: CASSLARGGAYEQYF.

The V gene is TRBV11-1, the J gene TRBJ2-1; TRBD2 matches 10 bases. V dropped 5 bases and J dropped 4; count of bases not matched to a gene: 20. Germline V gene sequence: CDR1 SGHAT, CDR2 FQDESV (reference sequence). The CDR3 extends over 20 amino acids. CDR3 in amino acids: CASSATGLAAGGGGYNEQFF. The CDR3 nucleotides read TGTGCCAGCAGCGCCACTGGACTAGCGGCCGGAGGGGGGGGTTACAATGAGCAGTTCTTC.